In its sample, the clone carrying this T cell receptor (beta chain) was seen a few times. No antigen is known for it. Regarding time point: pre-sensitization, week 0. The treatment: therapeutic diphenylcyclopropenone sensitization with weekly scalp DPC. Alopecia patients between 18 and 70 years old and suitable for DPC were used as donors. This sample is drawn from a study of human T cells and chemical hapten exposure. Looking at the study overall: Patch tests applied 0.01% DPC to the upper back and were scored after 6 days.

In germline, CDR1 is SGHRS, CDR2 YFSETQ. This CDR3 comprises 17 residues. Trimming removed 4 bases at V and 5 bases at J, with 24 bases between. Study-wide findings and caveats: It should be noted that donors had alopecia, so their immune response may differ from healthy people's.

Single cDNA molecules in the library carried unique molecular identifiers attached during preparation. TCRdb re-called the RACE reads with MiXCR, one entry per CDR3 protein. The sample contains some 330,000 distinct CDR3 sequences, 4.5% to 7% of which appear only once. The source material was whole blood, sampled in connection with sensitization to the hapten diphenylcyclopropenone (DPC). The sequence came from a young woman with alopecia areata. Some clones in this sample may be carry-over from other donors' samples. The chain carries TRBV5-1 and TRBJ2-5, with unresolved D. CDR3: CASSPASRVFKSETQYF. Here the CDR3 DNA reads TGCGCCAGCAGCCCTGCCTCTAGAGTCTTCAAGAGTGAGACCCAGTACTTC.